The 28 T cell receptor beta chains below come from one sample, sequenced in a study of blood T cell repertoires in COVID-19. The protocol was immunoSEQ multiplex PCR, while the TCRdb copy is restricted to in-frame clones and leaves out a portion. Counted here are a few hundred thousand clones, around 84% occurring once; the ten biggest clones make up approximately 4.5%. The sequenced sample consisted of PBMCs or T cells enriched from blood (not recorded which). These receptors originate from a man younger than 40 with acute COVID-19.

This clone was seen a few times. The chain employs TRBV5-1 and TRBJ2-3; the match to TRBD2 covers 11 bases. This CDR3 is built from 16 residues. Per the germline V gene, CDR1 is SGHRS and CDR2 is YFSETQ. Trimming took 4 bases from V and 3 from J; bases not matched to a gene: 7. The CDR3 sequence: CASSHRTSGSTDTQYF. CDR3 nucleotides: TGCGCCAGCAGCCACCGGACTAGCGGGTCGACAGATACGCAGTATTTT.

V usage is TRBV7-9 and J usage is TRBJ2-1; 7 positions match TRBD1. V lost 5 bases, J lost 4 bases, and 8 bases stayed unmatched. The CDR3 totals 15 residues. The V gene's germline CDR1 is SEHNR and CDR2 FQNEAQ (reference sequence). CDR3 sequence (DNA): TGTGCCAGCAGCCGTCTAGGGGGCGCGTACAATGAGCAGTTCTTC. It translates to CASSRLGGAYNEQFF.

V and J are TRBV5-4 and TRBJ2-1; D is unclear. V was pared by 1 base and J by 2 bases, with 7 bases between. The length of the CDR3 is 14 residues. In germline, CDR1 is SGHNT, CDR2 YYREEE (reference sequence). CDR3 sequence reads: CASSLPSTYNEQFF. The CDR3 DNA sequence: TGTGCCAGCAGCTTGCCCAGTACCTACAATGAGCAGTTCTTC. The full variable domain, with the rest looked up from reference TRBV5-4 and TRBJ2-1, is ETGVTQSPTHLIKTRGQQVTLRCSSQSGHNTVSWYQQALGQGPQFIFQYYREEENGRGNFPPRFSGLQFPNYSSELNVNALELDDSALYLCASSLPSTYNEQFFGPGTRLTVL.

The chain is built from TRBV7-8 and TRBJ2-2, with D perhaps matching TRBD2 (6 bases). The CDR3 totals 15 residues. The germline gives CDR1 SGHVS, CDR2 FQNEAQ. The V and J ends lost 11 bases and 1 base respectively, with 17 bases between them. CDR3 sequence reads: CAAEFGRENTGELFF. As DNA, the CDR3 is TGTGCCGCCGAGTTTGGGCGGGAGAACACCGGGGAGCTGTTTTTT. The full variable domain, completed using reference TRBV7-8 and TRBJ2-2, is GAGVSQSPRYKVAKRGQDVALRCDPISGHVSLFWYQQALGQGPEFLTYFQNEAQLDKSGLPSDRFFAERPEGSVSTLKIQRTQQEDSAVYLCAAEFGRENTGELFFGEGSRLTVL.

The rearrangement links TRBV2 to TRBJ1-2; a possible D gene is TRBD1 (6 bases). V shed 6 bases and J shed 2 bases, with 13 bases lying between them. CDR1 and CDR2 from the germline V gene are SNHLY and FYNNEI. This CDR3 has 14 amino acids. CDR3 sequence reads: CASRLQGINYGYTF. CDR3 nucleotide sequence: TGTGCCAGCAGACTACAGGGTATAAACTATGGCTACACCTTC.

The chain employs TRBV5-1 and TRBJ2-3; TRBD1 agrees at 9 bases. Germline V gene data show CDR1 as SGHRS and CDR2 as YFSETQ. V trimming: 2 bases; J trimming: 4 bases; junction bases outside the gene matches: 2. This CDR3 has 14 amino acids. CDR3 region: CASSFRDRADTQYF. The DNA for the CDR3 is TGCGCCAGCAGCTTCCGGGACAGGGCAGATACGCAGTATTTT. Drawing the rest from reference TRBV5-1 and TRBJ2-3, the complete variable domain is KAGVTQTPRYLIKTRGQQVTLSCSPISGHRSVSWYQQTPGQGLQFLFEYFSETQRNKGNFPGRFSGRQFSNSRSEMNVSTLELGDSALYLCASSFRDRADTQYFGPGTRLTVL.

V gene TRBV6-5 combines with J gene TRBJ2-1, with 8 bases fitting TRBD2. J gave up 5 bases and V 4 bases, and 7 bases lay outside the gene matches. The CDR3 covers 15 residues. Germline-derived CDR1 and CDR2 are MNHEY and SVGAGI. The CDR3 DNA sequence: TGTGCCAGCAGTTTAGGACTAGCATCCAACAATGAGCAGTTCTTC. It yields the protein CASSLGLASNNEQFF.

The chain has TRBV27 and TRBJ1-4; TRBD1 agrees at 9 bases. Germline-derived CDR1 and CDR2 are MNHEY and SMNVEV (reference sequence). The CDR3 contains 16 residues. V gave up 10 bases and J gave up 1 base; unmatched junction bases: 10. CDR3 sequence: CATRPDRGLTNEKLFF. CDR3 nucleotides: TGTGCCACTCGACCGGACAGGGGTTTAACTAATGAAAAACTGTTTTTT.

CDR3 in DNA: TGTGCCAGCAGCCCATCCACAGGGGGCCAAGGCTATGGCTACACCTTC. Protein product: CASSPSTGGQGYGYTF. J is TRBJ1-2 and V is TRBV6-4; TRBD1 matches 9 bases. Germline loops: CDR1 MRHNA, CDR2 SNTAGT. V lost 6 bases, J lost 4 bases, and 12 bases stayed unmatched. The CDR3 length is 16 residues.

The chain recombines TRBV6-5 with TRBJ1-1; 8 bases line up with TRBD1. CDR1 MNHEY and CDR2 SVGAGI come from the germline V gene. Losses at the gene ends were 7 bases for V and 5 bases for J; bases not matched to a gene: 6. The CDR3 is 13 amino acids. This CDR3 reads CASTSRQGTEAFF. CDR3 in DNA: TGTGCCAGCACTTCAAGACAGGGGACTGAAGCTTTCTTT.

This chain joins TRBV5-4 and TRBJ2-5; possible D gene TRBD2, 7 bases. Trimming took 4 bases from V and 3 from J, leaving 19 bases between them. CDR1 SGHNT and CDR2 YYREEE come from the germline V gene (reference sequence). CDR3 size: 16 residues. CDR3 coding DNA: TGTGCCAGCAGCCGAGGGGGGGAGCGAGGGGAAGAGACCCAGTACTTC. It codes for CASSRGGERGEETQYF.

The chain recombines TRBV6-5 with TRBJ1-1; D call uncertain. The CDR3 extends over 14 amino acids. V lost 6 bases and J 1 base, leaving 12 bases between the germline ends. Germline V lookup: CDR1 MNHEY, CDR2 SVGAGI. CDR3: CASRKPEGNTEAFF. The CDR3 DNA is TGTGCCAGCAGGAAACCCGAGGGGAACACTGAAGCTTTCTTT.

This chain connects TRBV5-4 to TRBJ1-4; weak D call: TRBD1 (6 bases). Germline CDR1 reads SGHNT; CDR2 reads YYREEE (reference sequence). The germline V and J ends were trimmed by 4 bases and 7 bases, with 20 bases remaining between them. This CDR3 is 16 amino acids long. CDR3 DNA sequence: TGTGCCAGCAGCAACCACCAACAGGGAATAAGTGAAAAACTGTTTTTT. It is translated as CASSNHQQGISEKLFF.

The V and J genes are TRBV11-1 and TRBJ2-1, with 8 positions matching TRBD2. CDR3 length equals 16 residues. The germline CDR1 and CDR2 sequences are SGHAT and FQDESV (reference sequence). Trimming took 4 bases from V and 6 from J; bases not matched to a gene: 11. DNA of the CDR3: TGTGCCAGCAGCTCGCCAGCGGGAGACTCTCGCAATGAGCAGTTCTTC. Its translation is CASSSPAGDSRNEQFF.

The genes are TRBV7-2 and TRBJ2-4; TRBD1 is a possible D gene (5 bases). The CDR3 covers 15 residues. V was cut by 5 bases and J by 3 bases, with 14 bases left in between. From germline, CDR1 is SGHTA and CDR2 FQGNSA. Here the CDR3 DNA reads TGTGCCAGCAGCCCAGGGTACGGTGGCAAAAACATTCAGTACTTC. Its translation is CASSPGYGGKNIQYF.

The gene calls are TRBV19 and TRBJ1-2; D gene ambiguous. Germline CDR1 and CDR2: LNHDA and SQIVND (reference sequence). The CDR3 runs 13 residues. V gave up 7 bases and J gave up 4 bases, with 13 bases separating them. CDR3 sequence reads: CASMGGPTYGYTF. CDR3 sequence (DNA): TGTGCCAGTATGGGTGGGCCGACCTATGGCTACACCTTC.

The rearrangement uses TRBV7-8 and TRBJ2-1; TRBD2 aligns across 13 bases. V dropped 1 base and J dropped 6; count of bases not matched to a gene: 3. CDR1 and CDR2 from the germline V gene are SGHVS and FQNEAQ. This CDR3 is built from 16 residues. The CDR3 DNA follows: TGTGCCAGCAGCTTAGTGGGGACTAGCGGGATCAATGAGCAGTTCTTC. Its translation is CASSLVGTSGINEQFF.

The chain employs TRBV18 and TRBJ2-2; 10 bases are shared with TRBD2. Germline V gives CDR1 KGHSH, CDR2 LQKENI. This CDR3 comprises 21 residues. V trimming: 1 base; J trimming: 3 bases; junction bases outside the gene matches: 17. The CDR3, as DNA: TGTGCCAGCTCACCACTACCGGGCCGGCCTAGCGGGAGTGGTGACACCGGGGAGCTGTTTTTT. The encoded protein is CASSPLPGRPSGSGDTGELFF. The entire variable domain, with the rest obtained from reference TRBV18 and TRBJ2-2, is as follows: NAGVMQNPRHLVRRRGQEARLRCSPMKGHSHVYWYRQLPEEGLKFMVYLQKENIIDESGMPKERFSAEFPKEGPSILRIQQVVRGDSAAYFCASSPLPGRPSGSGDTGELFFGEGSRLTVL.

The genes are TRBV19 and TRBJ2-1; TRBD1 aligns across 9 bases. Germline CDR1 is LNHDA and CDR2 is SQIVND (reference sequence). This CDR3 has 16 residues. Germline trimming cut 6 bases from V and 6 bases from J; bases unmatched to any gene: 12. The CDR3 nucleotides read TGTGCCAGTAGCTCCGGGAAAGGACAGGGGCGCAATGAGCAGTTCTTC. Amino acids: CASSSGKGQGRNEQFF.

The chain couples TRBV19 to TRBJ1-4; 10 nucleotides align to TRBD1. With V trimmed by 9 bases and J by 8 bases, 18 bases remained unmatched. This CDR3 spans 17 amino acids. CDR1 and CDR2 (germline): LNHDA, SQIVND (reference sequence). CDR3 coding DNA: TGTGCCAGCCAGGGTCGCCTAGGGGACAGGGGCAACGAAAAACTGTTTTTT. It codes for CASQGRLGDRGNEKLFF. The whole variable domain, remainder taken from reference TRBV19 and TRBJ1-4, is DGGITQSPKYLFRKEGQNVTLSCEQNLNHDAMYWYRQDPGQGLRLIYYSQIVNDFQKGDIAEGYSVSREKKESFPLTVTSAQKNPTAFYLCASQGRLGDRGNEKLFFGSGTQLSVL.

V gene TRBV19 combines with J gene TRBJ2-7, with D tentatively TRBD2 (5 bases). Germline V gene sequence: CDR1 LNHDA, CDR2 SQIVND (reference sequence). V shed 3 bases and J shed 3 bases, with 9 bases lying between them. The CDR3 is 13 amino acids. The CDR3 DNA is TGTGCCAGTAGTATGGGTCGGGGCTACGAGCAGTACGTC. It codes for CASSMGRGYEQYV.

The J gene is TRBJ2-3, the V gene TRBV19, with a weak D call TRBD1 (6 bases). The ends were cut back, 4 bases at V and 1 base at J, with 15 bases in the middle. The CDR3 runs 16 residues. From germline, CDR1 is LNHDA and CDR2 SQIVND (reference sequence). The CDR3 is CASSTLQGVGTDTQYF. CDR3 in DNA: TGTGCCAGTAGTACCCTACAGGGTGTTGGCACAGATACGCAGTATTTT. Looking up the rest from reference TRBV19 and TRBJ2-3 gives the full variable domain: DGGITQSPKYLFRKEGQNVTLSCEQNLNHDAMYWYRQDPGQGLRLIYYSQIVNDFQKGDIAEGYSVSREKKESFPLTVTSAQKNPTAFYLCASSTLQGVGTDTQYFGPGTRLTVL.

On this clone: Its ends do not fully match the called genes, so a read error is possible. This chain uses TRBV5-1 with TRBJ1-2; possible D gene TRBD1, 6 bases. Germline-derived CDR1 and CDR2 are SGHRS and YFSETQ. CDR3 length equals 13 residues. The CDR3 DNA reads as TGTGCCAGCAGCTCAAGACAGGAGCATGGCTACACCTTC. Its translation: CASSSRQEHGYTF.

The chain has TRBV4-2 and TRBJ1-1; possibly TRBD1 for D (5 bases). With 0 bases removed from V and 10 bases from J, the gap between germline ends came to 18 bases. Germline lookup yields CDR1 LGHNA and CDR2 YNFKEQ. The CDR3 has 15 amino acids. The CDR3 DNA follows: TGTGCCAGCAGCCAAGACCCTCGGACCCAGGGTAGAGCTTTCTTT. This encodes CASSQDPRTQGRAFF.

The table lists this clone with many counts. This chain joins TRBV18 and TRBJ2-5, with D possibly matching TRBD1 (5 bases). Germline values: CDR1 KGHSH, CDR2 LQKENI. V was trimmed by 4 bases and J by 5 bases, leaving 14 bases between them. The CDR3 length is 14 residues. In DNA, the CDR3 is TGTGCCAGCTCACGCAGGGCGGCGCGGGAGACCCAGTACTTC. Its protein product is CASSRRAARETQYF.

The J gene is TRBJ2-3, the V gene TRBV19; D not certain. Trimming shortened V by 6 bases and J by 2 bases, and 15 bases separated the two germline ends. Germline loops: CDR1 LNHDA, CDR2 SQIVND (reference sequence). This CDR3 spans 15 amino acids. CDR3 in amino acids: CASSSTGVITDTQYF. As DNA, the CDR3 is TGTGCCAGTAGCTCGACGGGTGTTATCACAGATACGCAGTATTTT.

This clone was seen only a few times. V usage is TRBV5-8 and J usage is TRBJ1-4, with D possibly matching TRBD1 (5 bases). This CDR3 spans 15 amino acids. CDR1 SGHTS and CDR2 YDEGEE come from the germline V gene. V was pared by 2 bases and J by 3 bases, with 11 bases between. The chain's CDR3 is CASSFAGGSNEKLFF. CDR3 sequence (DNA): TGTGCCAGCAGCTTTGCGGGGGGATCTAATGAAAAACTGTTTTTT. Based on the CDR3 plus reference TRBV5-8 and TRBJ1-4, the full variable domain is EAGVTQSPTHLIKTRGQQATLRCSPISGHTSVYWYQQALGLGLQFLLWYDEGEERNRGNFPPRFSGRQFPNYSSELNVNALELEDSALYLCASSFAGGSNEKLFFGSGTQLSVL.

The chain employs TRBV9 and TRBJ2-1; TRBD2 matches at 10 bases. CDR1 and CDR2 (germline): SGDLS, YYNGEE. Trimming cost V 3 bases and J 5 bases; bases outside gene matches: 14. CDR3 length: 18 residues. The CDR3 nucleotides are TGTGCCAGCAGCGAGCGGAGCGGGGGGGCCTTTCGTAACAATGAGCAGTTCTTC. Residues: CASSERSGGAFRNNEQFF.